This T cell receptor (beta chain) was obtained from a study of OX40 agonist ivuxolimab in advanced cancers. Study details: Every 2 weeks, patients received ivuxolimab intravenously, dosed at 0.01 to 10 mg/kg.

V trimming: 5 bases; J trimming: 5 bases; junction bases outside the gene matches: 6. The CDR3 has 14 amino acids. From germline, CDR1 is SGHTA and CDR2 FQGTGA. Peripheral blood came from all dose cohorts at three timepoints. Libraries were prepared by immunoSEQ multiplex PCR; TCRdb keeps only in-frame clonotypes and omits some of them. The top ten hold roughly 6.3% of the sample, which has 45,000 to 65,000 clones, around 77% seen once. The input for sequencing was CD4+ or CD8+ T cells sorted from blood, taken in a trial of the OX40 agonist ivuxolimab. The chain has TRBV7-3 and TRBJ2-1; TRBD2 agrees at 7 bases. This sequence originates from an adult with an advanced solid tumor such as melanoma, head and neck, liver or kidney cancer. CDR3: CASSPSGTHNEQFF. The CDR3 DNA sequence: TGTGCCAGCAGCCCCAGCGGGACGCACAATGAGCAGTTCTTC.